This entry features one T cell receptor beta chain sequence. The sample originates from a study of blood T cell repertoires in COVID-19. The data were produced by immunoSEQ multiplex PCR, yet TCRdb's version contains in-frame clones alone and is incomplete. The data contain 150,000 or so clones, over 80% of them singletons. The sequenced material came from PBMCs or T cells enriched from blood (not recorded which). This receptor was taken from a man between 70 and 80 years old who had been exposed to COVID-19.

CDR3 loop: CASSQGLAELAKNIQYF. CDR3 bases: TGTGCCAGCAGCCAAGGCCTAGCGGAGTTAGCCAAAAACATTCAGTACTTC. The chain links TRBV3-1 (or the pseudogene TRBV3-2) to TRBJ2-4; 7 positions agree with TRBD2. Germline V gene sequence: CDR1 LGHDT, CDR2 YNNKEL (reference sequence). The CDR3 contains 17 residues. Trimming cost V 1 base and J 0 bases; bases outside gene matches: 6.